The 3 T cell receptor beta chains reported below all come from one sample, sequenced in a study of T cell responses to AZD1222 COVID-19 vaccine. Produced via immunoSEQ multiplex PCR; TCRdb's table is partial and in-frame only. The sample includes 100,000 or so clones, about 88% of them seen just once. This sample comprised peripheral blood, obtained on day 0 of AZD1222 vaccination. The receptors come from an adult in good health.

The V gene is TRBV28, the J gene TRBJ2-4; 8 positions agree with TRBD2. CDR1 and CDR2 from the germline V gene are MDHEN and SYDVKM. The CDR3 has 15 residues. After removal of 1 base from V and 3 bases from J, the junction contained 2 bases not matched to a gene. CDR3 loop: CASSLLRGGKNIQYF. The DNA of the CDR3 is TGTGCCAGCAGTTTATTACGGGGGGGCAAAAACATTCAGTACTTC.

A single count supports this clone. The junction does not match germline at one end; this may be a read error. The chain links TRBV19 to TRBJ1-3; 7 bases are shared with TRBD1. This CDR3 has 15 residues. The germline gives CDR1 LNHDA, CDR2 SQIVND (reference sequence). The CDR3 DNA sequence: TGTGCCAGTAAATCAGGAGGGGGCATTGGAGACACCATATATTTT. Protein: CASKSGGGIGDTIYF.

V gene TRBV3-1 (or the pseudogene TRBV3-2) combines with J gene TRBJ2-7; 9 bases agree with TRBD2. Losses at the gene ends were 0 bases for V and 2 bases for J; bases not matched to a gene: 11. Germline assignment: CDR1 LGHDT and CDR2 YNNKEL (reference sequence). The CDR3 runs 18 residues. The CDR3 DNA is TGTGCCAGCAGCCAAGAACTCCCTAGCGGGGCGCTGACCTACGAGCAGTACTTC. Amino acids: CASSQELPSGALTYEQYF.